The rows below give T cell receptor beta chains drawn from one sample of a study of T cell changes during pregnancy in multiple sclerosis. This table comes from immunoSEQ multiplex PCR, and its TCRdb copy is limited to in-frame clones, with some not included. Here the sample spans tens of thousands of clones, 85% to 95% being singletons. The input for sequencing was peripheral blood, taken in the third trimester of pregnancy. Every receptor here comes from a female donor in good health, enrolled as a control in a pregnancy study. The CDR3 runs from the conserved cysteine through the conserved F or W. D genes are given only for firm matches. Some rows mark clone size as missing; the rest say once, few, many or name a class of expanded clone.

cdr3_nt | cdr3_aa | v_call | d_call | clone_size | j_call
TGTGCCAGCGGGGAGGAGGCCAAAAACATTCAGTACTTC | CASGEEAKNIQYF | TRBV28 | NA | once | TRBJ2-4
TGTGCCGGGGCCGGGACAGGGGGCTACGAGCAGTACTTC | CAGAGTGGYEQYF | TRBV7-2 | TRBD1 | NA | TRBJ2-7
TGTGCCAGCAGGGGCAGGTCCAGCAATCAGCCCCAGCATTTT | CASRGRSSNQPQHF | TRBV6-1 | NA | NA | TRBJ1-5
TGTGCCAGCAGTTTTTCTGGGACAGGCAATGAGCAGTTCTTC | CASSFSGTGNEQFF | TRBV28 | TRBD1 | NA | TRBJ2-1
TGTGCCAGCAGCGTCGGACCCGGTCAGGGGCCCTACGAGCAGTACTTC | CASSVGPGQGPYEQYF | TRBV9 | NA | NA | TRBJ2-7
TGTGCCAGCAGCCAAGTTGGCCAACTAGCGGGACCCTACGAGCAGTACTTC | CASSQVGQLAGPYEQYF | TRBV4-2 | TRBD2 | NA | TRBJ2-7
TGTGCCAGTAGTATCCTATTTACAGGAGATAATTCACCCCTCCACTTT | CASSILFTGDNSPLHF | TRBV19 | NA | once | TRBJ1-6
TGTGCCAGCATCCCTACCCCCAGGACAGGGGGTTACGGCTACACCTTC | CASIPTPRTGGYGYTF | TRBV28 | TRBD1 | NA | TRBJ1-2
TGTGCCAGCAGCTTAGATGCGGCCGGGACTGAAGCTTTCTTT | CASSLDAAGTEAFF | TRBV11-3 | NA | NA | TRBJ1-1
TGTGCCAGCAGTGAAAATTGGGTAGGGGACTATGGCTACACCTTC | CASSENWVGDYGYTF | TRBV2 | NA | NA | TRBJ1-2
TGTGCCAGCAGCGCCGCAGGGGGCGAGCAGTACTTC | CASSAAGGEQYF | TRBV9 | TRBD1 | NA | TRBJ2-7
TGTGCCAGCAGCGAAGACAGGGGTTTTTACAATGAGCAGTTCTTC | CASSEDRGFYNEQFF | TRBV2 | TRBD1 | NA | TRBJ2-1
TGCAGCGTTGAAGACCTAGCGGGAGGGCTGTACGAGCAGTACTTC | CSVEDLAGGLYEQYF | TRBV29-1 | TRBD2 | NA | TRBJ2-7
TGCGCCAGCAGGGGGACCTTGACAGGTCGCCACGAGCAGTACTTC | CASRGTLTGRHEQYF | TRBV4-1 | NA | NA | TRBJ2-7